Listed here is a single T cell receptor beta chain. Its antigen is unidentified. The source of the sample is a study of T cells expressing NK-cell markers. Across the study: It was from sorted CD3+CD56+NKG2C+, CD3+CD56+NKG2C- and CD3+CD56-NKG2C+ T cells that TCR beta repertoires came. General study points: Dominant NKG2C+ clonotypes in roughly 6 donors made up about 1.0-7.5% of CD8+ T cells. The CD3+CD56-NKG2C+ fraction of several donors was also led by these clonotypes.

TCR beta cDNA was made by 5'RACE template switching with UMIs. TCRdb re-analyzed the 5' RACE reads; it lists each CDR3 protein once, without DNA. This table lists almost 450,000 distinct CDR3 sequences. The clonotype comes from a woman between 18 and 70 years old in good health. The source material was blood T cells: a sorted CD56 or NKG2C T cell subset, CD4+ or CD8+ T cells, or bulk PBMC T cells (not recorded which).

CDR3 loop: CASSLLAGASNTQYF. This chain uses TRBV14 with TRBJ2-3; checking the TCRdb D call of TRBD2 is not possible without DNA. The CDR3 extends over 15 amino acids. Germline V gene sequence: CDR1 SGHDN, CDR2 FVKESK.